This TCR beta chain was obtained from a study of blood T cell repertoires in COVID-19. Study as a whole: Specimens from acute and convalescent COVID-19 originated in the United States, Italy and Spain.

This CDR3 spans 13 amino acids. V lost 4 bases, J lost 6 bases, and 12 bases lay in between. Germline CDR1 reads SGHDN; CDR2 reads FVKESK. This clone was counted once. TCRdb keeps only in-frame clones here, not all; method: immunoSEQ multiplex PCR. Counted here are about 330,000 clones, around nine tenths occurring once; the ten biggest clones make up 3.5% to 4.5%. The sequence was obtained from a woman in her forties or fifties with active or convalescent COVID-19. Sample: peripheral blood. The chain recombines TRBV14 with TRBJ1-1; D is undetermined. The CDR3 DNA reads TGTGCCAGCAGCCCCCCGGGATTCGCTGAAGCTTTCTTT. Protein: CASSPPGFAEAFF.